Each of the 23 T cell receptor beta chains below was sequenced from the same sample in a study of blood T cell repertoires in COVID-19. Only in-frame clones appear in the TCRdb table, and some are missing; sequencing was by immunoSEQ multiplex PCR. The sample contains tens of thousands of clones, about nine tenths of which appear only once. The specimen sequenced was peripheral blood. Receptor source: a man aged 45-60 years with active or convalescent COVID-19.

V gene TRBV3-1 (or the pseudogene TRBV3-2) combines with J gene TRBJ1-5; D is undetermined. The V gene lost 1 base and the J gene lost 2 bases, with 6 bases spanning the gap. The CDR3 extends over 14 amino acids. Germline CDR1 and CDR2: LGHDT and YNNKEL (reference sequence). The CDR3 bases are TGTGCCAGCAGCCAAGGATTAGGCAATCAGCCCCAGCATTTT. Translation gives CASSQGLGNQPQHF.

CDR3 protein: CSARREETQYF. CDR3 in DNA: TGCAGTGCTAGACGGGAAGAGACCCAGTACTTC. The gene calls are TRBV20-1 and TRBJ2-5; unclear D gene. Per germline, CDR1 DFQATT and CDR2 SNEGSKA (reference sequence). The CDR3 is 11 amino acids. V gave up 2 bases and J gave up 3 bases, with 4 bases separating them.

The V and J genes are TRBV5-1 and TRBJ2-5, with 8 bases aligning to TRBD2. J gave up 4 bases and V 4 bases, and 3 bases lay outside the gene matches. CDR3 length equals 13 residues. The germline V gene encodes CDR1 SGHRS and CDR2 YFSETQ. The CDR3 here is CASSATSGETQYF. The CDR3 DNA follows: TGCGCCAGCAGCGCTACTAGCGGAGAGACCCAGTACTTC.

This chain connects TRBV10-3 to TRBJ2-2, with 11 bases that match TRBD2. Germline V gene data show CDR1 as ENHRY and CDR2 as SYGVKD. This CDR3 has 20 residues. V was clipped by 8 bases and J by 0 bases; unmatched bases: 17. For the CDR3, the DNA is TGTGCCATCGGCAGACAGGGTATTAGTAGCGGGGGGGCGAACACCGGGGAGCTGTTTTTT. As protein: CAIGRQGISSGGANTGELFF.

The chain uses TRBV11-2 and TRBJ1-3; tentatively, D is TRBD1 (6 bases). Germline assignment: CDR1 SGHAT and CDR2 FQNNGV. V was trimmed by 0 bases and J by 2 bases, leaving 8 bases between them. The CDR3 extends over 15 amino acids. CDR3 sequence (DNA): TGTGCCAGCAGCTTAGAGGCAGGGGCTGGAAACACCATATATTTT. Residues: CASSLEAGAGNTIYF.

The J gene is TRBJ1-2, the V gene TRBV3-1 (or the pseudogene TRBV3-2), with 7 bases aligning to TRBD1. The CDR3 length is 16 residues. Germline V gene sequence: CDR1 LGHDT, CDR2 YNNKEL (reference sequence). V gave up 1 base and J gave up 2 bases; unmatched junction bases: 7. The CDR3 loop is CASSQVGTARNYGYTF. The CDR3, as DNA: TGTGCCAGCAGCCAAGTAGGGACAGCTAGGAACTATGGCTACACCTTC.

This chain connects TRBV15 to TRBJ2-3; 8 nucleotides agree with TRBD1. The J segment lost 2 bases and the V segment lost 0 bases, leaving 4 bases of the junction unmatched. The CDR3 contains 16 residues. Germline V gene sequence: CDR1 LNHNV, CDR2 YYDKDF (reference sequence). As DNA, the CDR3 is TGTGCCACCAGCAGAGACAGGGGGCACACCACAGATACGCAGTATTTT. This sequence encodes CATSRDRGHTTDTQYF.

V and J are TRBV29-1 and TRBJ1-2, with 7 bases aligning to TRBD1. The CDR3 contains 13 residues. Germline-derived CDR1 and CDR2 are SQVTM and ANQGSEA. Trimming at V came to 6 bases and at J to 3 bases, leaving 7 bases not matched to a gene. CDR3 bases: TGCAGCGTCCCCTCGGACAGGCACTATGGCTACACCTTC. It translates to CSVPSDRHYGYTF.

The CDR3 loop is CASSPLAGPTDTQYF. The CDR3, as DNA: TGTGCCAGCAGCCCTTTAGCGGGGCCCACAGATACGCAGTATTTT. J is TRBJ2-3 and V is TRBV3-1 (or the pseudogene TRBV3-2); 8 positions agree with TRBD2. The CDR3 extends over 15 amino acids. V gave up 4 bases and J gave up 2 bases; unmatched junction bases: 5. The germline CDR1 and CDR2 sequences are LGHDT and YNNKEL (reference sequence).

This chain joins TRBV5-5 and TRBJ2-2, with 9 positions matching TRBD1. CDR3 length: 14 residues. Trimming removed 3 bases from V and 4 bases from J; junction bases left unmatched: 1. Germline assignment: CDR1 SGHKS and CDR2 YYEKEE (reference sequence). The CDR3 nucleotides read TGTGCCAGCAGCTGGGACAGGGCCACCGGGGAGCTGTTTTTT. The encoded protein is CASSWDRATGELFF.

The CDR3 nucleotides are TGCGCCAGCAGCTTGATGACTAACTACAATGAGCAGTTCTTC. It translates to CASSLMTNYNEQFF. V and J are TRBV5-1 and TRBJ2-1, with a weak D call TRBD2 (5 bases). The ends were cut back, 1 base at V and 3 bases at J, with 8 bases in the middle. Germline V gene data show CDR1 as SGHRS and CDR2 as YFSETQ. The CDR3 length is 14 residues.

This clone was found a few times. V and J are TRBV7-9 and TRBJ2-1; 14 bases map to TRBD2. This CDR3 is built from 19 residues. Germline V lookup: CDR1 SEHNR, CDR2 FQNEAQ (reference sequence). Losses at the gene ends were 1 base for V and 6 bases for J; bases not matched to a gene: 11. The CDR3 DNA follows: TGTGCCAGCAGCTTAGTCCGACTAGCGGGGGGGCTATTTGGCAATGAGCAGTTCTTC. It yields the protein CASSLVRLAGGLFGNEQFF.

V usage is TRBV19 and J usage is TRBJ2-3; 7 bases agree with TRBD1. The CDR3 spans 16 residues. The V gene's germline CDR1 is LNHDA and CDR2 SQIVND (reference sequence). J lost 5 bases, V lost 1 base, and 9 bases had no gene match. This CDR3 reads CASSIAGRGTGDTQYF. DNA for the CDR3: TGTGCCAGTAGTATAGCCGGCAGGGGGACGGGAGATACGCAGTATTTT.

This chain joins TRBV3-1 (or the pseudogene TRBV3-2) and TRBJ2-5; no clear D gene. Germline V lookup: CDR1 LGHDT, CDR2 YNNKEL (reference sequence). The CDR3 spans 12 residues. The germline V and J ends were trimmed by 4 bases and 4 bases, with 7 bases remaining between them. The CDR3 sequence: CASSPIGETQYF. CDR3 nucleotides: TGTGCCAGCAGCCCCATCGGAGAGACCCAGTACTTC.

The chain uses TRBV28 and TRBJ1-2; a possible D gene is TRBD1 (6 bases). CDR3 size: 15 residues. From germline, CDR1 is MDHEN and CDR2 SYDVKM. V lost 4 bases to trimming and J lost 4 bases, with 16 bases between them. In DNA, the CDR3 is TGTGCCAGCAGTTCCTCGACAGGAAGGGGCTATGGCTACACCTTC. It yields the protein CASSSSTGRGYGYTF.

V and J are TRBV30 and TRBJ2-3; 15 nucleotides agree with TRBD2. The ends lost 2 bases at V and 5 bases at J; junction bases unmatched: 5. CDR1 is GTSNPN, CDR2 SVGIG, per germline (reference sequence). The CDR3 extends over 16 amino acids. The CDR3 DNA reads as TGTGCCTGGAGTCCGGGACTAGCGGGGGGAATAGATACGCAGTATTTT. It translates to CAWSPGLAGGIDTQYF.

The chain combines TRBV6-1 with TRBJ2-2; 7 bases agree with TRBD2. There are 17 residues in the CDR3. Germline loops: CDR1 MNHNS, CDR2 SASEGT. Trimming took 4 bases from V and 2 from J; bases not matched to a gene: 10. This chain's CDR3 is CASSAGLISINTGELFF. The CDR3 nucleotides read TGTGCCAGCAGTGCGGGACTAATAAGCATTAACACCGGGGAGCTGTTTTTT.

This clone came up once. The CDR3 coding sequence is TGTGCCAGCAGCCAGGGCGTGGGCACCGGGGAGCTGTTTTTT. Its translation is CASSQGVGTGELFF. V is TRBV9 and J is TRBJ2-2; possible D gene TRBD1, 5 bases. The CDR3 is made up of 14 amino acids. The germline V gene encodes CDR1 SGDLS and CDR2 YYNGEE. V was pared by 4 bases and J by 4 bases, with 11 bases between.

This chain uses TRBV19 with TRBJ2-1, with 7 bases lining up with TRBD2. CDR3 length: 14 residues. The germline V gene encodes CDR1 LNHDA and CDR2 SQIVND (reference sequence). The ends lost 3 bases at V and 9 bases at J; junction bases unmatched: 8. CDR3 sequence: CASSILLARSEQFF. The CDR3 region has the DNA TGTGCCAGTAGTATCCTACTAGCGAGGAGTGAGCAGTTCTTC.

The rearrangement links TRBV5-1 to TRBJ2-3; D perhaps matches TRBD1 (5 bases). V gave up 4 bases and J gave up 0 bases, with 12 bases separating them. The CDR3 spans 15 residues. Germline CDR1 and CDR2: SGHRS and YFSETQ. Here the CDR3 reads CASSLQASSTDTQYF. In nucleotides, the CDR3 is TGCGCCAGCAGCCTACAGGCTTCTAGCACAGATACGCAGTATTTT.

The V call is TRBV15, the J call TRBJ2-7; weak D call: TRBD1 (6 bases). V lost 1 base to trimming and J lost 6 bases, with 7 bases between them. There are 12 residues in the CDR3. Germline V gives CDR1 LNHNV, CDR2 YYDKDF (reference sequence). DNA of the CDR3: TGTGCCACCAGCAGAGCAGGGGTCGAGCAGTACTTC. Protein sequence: CATSRAGVEQYF.

The CDR3 DNA is TGTGCCATCAGTGATCCAGGGGCTGGAAACACCATATATTTT. Translated: CAISDPGAGNTIYF. The chain carries TRBV10-3 and TRBJ1-3; TRBD1 is a possible D gene (6 bases). CDR3 length equals 14 residues. Trimming removed 3 bases from V and 2 bases from J, with 8 bases in between. Germline CDR1 ENHRY, CDR2 SYGVKD.

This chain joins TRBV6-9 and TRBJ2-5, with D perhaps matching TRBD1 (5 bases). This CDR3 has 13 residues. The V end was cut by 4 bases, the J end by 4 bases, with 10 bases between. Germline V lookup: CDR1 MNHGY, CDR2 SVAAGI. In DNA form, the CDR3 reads TGTGCCAGCAGTTCTAAGGGGATAGAGACCCAGTACTTC. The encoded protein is CASSSKGIETQYF.